This T cell receptor beta chain was documented in a study of OX40 agonist ivuxolimab in advanced cancers. Study context: Patients were given ivuxolimab, an antibody that agonizes OX40 (CD134). Cancers in dose escalation were hepatocellular, melanoma, renal cell and head and neck.

This clone was seen a handful of times. J gave up 5 bases and V 8 bases, and 5 bases lay outside the gene matches. This CDR3 contains 13 residues. In germline, CDR1 is SNHLY, CDR2 FYNNEI. Sequencing was performed with immunoSEQ multiplex PCR; in TCRdb, only in-frame clones are kept and a portion is missing. The sample lists some 94,000 clones, 92% occurring once. This receptor was obtained from an adult with an advanced solid tumor such as melanoma, head and neck, liver or kidney cancer. The genes are TRBV2 and TRBJ1-5, with TRBD1 identical over 8 bases. The input for sequencing was CD4+ or CD8+ T cells sorted from blood, taken in a trial of the OX40 agonist ivuxolimab. CDR3 sequence (DNA): TGTGCCAGCTTGGAGACAGGGGATCAGCCCCAGCATTTT. Residues: CASLETGDQPQHF.